The 8 T cell receptor beta chains in this list originate from one sample, sequenced in a study of T cell responses to AZD1222 COVID-19 vaccine. Repertoires were generated with immunoSEQ multiplex PCR, while TCRdb's copy carries only in-frame clones and drops some. The sample has 130,000 to 150,000 clones, 80% to 95% seen once. Specimen: peripheral blood, collected on day 0 of AZD1222 vaccination. These receptors were collected from an adult in good health.

In its sample, this clone was seen once. The chain couples TRBV5-1 to TRBJ1-5; TRBD1 agrees at 7 bases. The germline V gene encodes CDR1 SGHRS and CDR2 YFSETQ. This CDR3 is 14 amino acids long. The trim removed 4 bases at V and 9 bases at J, leaving 10 bases unmatched. In DNA form, the CDR3 reads TGCGCCAGCAGCGCAACAGGGGACCAGCCGCCCCAGCATTTT. This translates into CASSATGDQPPQHF.

This sequence joins TRBV5-4 and TRBJ2-2; 8 bases align to TRBD2. CDR1 SGHNT and CDR2 YYREEE come from the germline V gene (reference sequence). CDR3 size: 16 residues. V shed 4 bases, J shed 5 bases, and the junction held 10 bases outside the gene matches. Written as DNA, the CDR3 is TGTGCCAGCAGCCCCCCCACGGGAGGGCCAACCGGGGAGCTGTTTTTT. Translating gives CASSPPTGGPTGELFF.

This chain joins TRBV5-1 and TRBJ2-5; 7 bases are shared with TRBD1. This CDR3 region has 13 residues. J was trimmed by 5 bases and V by 4 bases; bases with no gene match: 5. Germline CDR1 and CDR2: SGHRS and YFSETQ. DNA for the CDR3: TGCGCCAGCAGCCTGACAGGGTGGGAGACCCAGTACTTC. It encodes CASSLTGWETQYF.

The rearrangement links TRBV5-1 to TRBJ2-7; tentative D call: TRBD1 (6 bases). Germline V CDR1 and CDR2: SGHRS, YFSETQ. Trimming took 5 bases from V and 0 from J, leaving 9 bases between them. The CDR3 extends over 13 amino acids. For the CDR3, the DNA is TGCGCCAGCAGTTCGGACAGCTCCTACGAGCAGTACTTC. Translated: CASSSDSSYEQYF.

The chain links TRBV2 to TRBJ2-5, with D perhaps matching TRBD2 (6 bases). CDR3 size: 13 residues. Germline CDR1 SNHLY, CDR2 FYNNEI. The V and J ends lost 4 bases and 4 bases respectively, with 10 bases between them. Here the CDR3 reads CASSAYGGETQYF. CDR3 nucleotides: TGTGCCAGCAGTGCGTACGGGGGAGAGACCCAGTACTTC.

V gene TRBV25-1 combines with J gene TRBJ2-1; D may be TRBD1 or TRBD2 (5 bases each). The germline V gene encodes CDR1 MGHDK and CDR2 SYGVNS. This CDR3 has 12 amino acids. V lost 5 bases and J 7 bases, leaving 9 bases between the germline ends. The CDR3 spells CASSFRENEQFF. CDR3 in DNA: TGTGCCAGCAGTTTCAGGGAGAATGAGCAGTTCTTC. The full variable domain, in which reference TRBV25-1 and TRBJ2-1 provide the parts outside the CDR3, is EADIYQTPRYLVIGTGKKITLECSQTMGHDKMYWYQQDPGMELHLIHYSYGVNSTEKGDLSSESTVSRIRTEHFPLTLESARPSHTSQYLCASSFRENEQFFGPGTRLTVL.

This clone occurred a few times. This rearrangement joins TRBV6-5 to TRBJ1-1; D ambiguous. Trimming removed 0 bases at V and 0 bases at J, with 8 bases between. The germline V gene encodes CDR1 MNHEY and CDR2 SVGAGI. The CDR3 loop spans 15 amino acids. Written as DNA, the CDR3 is TGTGCCAGCAGTTACTCCGTCAGCCTGAACACTGAAGCTTTCTTT. It specifies CASSYSVSLNTEAFF.

The rearrangement uses TRBV24-1 and TRBJ2-3, with D tentatively TRBD1 (6 bases). The CDR3 is made up of 12 amino acids. Trimming cost V 4 bases and J 6 bases, with 7 bases left between them. Germline CDR1 is KGHDR and CDR2 is SFDVKD. The CDR3 region has the DNA TGTGCCACCAGTGACGACAGGGATACGCAGTATTTT. The encoded protein is CATSDDRDTQYF.